The 11 T cell receptor beta chains presented below share a single source sample, sequenced in a study of early T cells in non-severe SARS-CoV-2 infection. TCRdb analysed the 5' RACE reads with MiXCR anew, one entry per CDR3 protein. The sample carries about 58,000 distinct CDR3 sequences, around 11% recorded once. Sequences were obtained from whole blood. The origin of the receptors is an adult who was a healthcare worker with PCR-confirmed SARS-CoV-2 infection or an uninfected control (not recorded which).

This clonotype turned up a few times. V usage is TRBV2 and J usage is TRBJ1-1; D perhaps matches TRBD1 (6 bases). This CDR3 is 16 amino acids long. Germline V gene data show CDR1 as SNHLY and CDR2 as FYNNEI. V gave up 7 bases and J gave up 3 bases, with 21 bases separating them. CDR3 sequence (DNA): TGTGCCAGCACAGGACGGCGGGGGGGCAAGGACACTGAAGCTTTCTTT. It encodes CASTGRRGGKDTEAFF.

This clonotype was seen a handful of times. The chain uses TRBV9 and TRBJ2-7; D ambiguous. V lost 0 bases to trimming and J lost 3 bases, with 13 bases between them. The CDR3 has 15 residues. Germline V CDR1 and CDR2: SGDLS, YYNGEE. CDR3: CASSVATGGYYEQYF. The CDR3 nucleotides are TGTGCCAGCAGCGTAGCTACGGGCGGTTACTACGAGCAGTACTTC.

This clonotype has ten or more counts. V usage is TRBV2 and J usage is TRBJ2-3, with 8 bases that match TRBD2. V trimming: 6 bases; J trimming: 3 bases; junction bases outside the gene matches: 5. Germline assignment: CDR1 SNHLY and CDR2 FYNNEI. This CDR3 contains 14 residues. CDR3: CASRDLAGTDTQYF. The CDR3, as DNA: TGTGCCAGCAGAGACTTAGCGGGGACAGATACGCAGTATTTT.

The rearrangement links TRBV4-1 to TRBJ2-6; D is uncertain. Trimming left V 4 bases short and J 1 base short, with 8 bases between. The germline V gene has CDR1 MGHRA and CDR2 YSYEKL. The CDR3 is 15 residues long. CDR3 sequence (DNA): TGCGCCAGCAGCCTCACAGTGTCTGGGGCCAACGTCCTGACTTTC. Protein sequence: CASSLTVSGANVLTF.

V usage is TRBV3-1 and J usage is TRBJ2-7, with 8 bases that match TRBD2. The germline gives CDR1 LGHDT, CDR2 YNNKEL (reference sequence). The CDR3 has 13 residues. Losses at the gene ends were 4 bases for V and 5 bases for J; bases not matched to a gene: 4. The CDR3 loop is CASSPGLVDEQYF. DNA of the CDR3: TGTGCCAGCAGCCCGGGACTAGTTGACGAGCAGTACTTC.

The chain employs TRBV18 and TRBJ2-5, with a tentative D call TRBD2 (6 bases). Between the trimmed V and J ends, which lost 0 bases and 3 bases, there was a span of 11 bases. The CDR3 runs to 15 residues. Per the germline V gene, CDR1 is KGHSH and CDR2 is LQKENI. CDR3 residues: CASSPPGTGEETQYF. CDR3 DNA sequence: TGTGCCAGCTCACCACCTGGAACGGGGGAAGAGACCCAGTACTTC. The variable domain in full, with the rest retrieved from reference TRBV18 and TRBJ2-5, is NAGVMQNPRHLVRRRGQEARLRCSPMKGHSHVYWYRQLPEEGLKFMVYLQKENIIDESGMPKERFSAEFPKEGPSILRIQQVVRGDSAAYFCASSPPGTGEETQYFGPGTRLLVL.

This clonotype has a handful of counts. This sequence joins TRBV14 and TRBJ2-5; D might be TRBD1 (6 bases). The CDR3 contains 13 residues. The V gene's germline CDR1 is SGHDN and CDR2 FVKESK. Deletions cut 3 bases from V and 9 bases from J, with 14 bases between. DNA for the CDR3: TGTGCCAGCAGCCACAGGGGCCTGCCGGCCCAGTACTTC. Its translation: CASSHRGLPAQYF.

This sequence joins TRBV5-1 and TRBJ2-1; 7 bases agree with TRBD2. With 4 bases clipped from V and 9 bases from J, the junction kept 4 bases outside the gene matches. The CDR3 is 12 residues long. CDR1 is SGHRS, CDR2 YFSETQ, per germline. CDR3 region: CASSLIAGEQFF. The CDR3 DNA follows: TGCGCCAGCAGCCTTATAGCGGGTGAGCAGTTCTTC. Filled out from reference TRBV5-1 and TRBJ2-1, the complete variable domain reads KAGVTQTPRYLIKTRGQQVTLSCSPISGHRSVSWYQQTPGQGLQFLFEYFSETQRNKGNFPGRFSGRQFSNSRSEMNVSTLELGDSALYLCASSLIAGEQFFGPGTRLTVL.

This clonotype was counted at least ten times. This chain joins TRBV12-5 and TRBJ2-1; 7 bases fit TRBD1. CDR1 is LGHNT, CDR2 FRNRAP, per germline. After removal of 0 bases from V and 0 bases from J, the junction contained 8 bases not matched to a gene. The CDR3 extends over 18 amino acids. The DNA of the CDR3 is TGTGCTAGTGGTTTGGTAGGGGCCGGGACAGCCTCCTACAATGAGCAGTTCTTC. Its protein is CASGLVGAGTASYNEQFF.

This clonotype has at least ten counts. The rearrangement uses TRBV19 and TRBJ1-5; TRBD1 matches 7 bases. The germline V gene encodes CDR1 LNHDA and CDR2 SQIVND (reference sequence). This CDR3 is built from 16 residues. The trim removed 3 bases at V and 2 bases at J, leaving 7 bases unmatched. CDR3: CASSIIAGQGNQPQHF. The CDR3 bases are TGTGCCAGTAGTATTATAGCCGGACAGGGCAATCAGCCCCAGCATTTT. Filled out from reference TRBV19 and TRBJ1-5, the complete variable domain reads DGGITQSPKYLFRKEGQNVTLSCEQNLNHDAMYWYRQDPGQGLRLIYYSQIVNDFQKGDIAEGYSVSREKKESFPLTVTSAQKNPTAFYLCASSIIAGQGNQPQHFGDGTRLSIL.

This clonotype has more than one count but fewer than ten. V is TRBV20-1 and J is TRBJ2-1; 7 positions match TRBD2. Trimming took 0 bases from V and 11 from J; bases not matched to a gene: 7. The V gene's germline CDR1 is DFQATT and CDR2 SNEGSKA (reference sequence). This CDR3 has 13 residues. The CDR3 is CSARDGTGGKQFF. Written as DNA, the CDR3 is TGCAGTGCTAGAGATGGGACGGGAGGCAAGCAGTTCTTC.